This TCR beta chain was retrieved from a study of T cells after posttransplantation cyclophosphamide. TCRdb keeps only in-frame clones here, not all; method: immunoSEQ multiplex PCR. The table records roughly 14,000 clones, approximately 84% of them present only once. Controls had myeloablative marrow grafts with methotrexate and calcineurin inhibitor, sampled at 1 year. J was trimmed by 3 bases and V by 3 bases; bases with no gene match: 6. This CDR3 is 15 amino acids long. V gene TRBV23-1 combines with J gene TRBJ1-2; 8 bases fit TRBD1. TRBV23-1 is marked as an open reading frame, function uncertain. The TCR sequence derives from a male patient in his late teens or twenties who received an allogeneic stem cell transplant from a related donor, was CMV-positive, and had no GVHD. A subset of T cells may come from the graft donor. Sequences were derived from PBMCs, sampled approximately 370 days after allogeneic stem cell transplant with calcineurin inhibitor and methotrexate. CDR3 bases: TGCGCCAGCAGTCACAGACAGGGGAAAGACTATGGCTACACCTTC. Translating gives CASSHRQGKDYGYTF.